These T cell receptor beta chains were read from a single sample in a study of T cell changes during pregnancy in multiple sclerosis. Only in-frame clones appear in the TCRdb table, and some are missing; sequencing was by immunoSEQ multiplex PCR. The sample carries about 27,000 clones, more than 70% recorded once. This material consisted of CD8+ T cells from peripheral blood mononuclear cells, taken in the second trimester of pregnancy. All receptors come from a female donor with multiple sclerosis, enrolled in a pregnancy study. The CDR3 runs from the conserved cysteine through the conserved F or W. D genes are given only for firm matches. For some rows the clone size is stated as once, few or many, or as a class when expanded; others skip it.

CDR3aa | CDR3nt | len | v_gene | d_gene | j_gene | abundance
CASSDSYEQYF | TGCGCCAGCAGCGACTCCTACGAGCAGTACTTC | 11 | TRBV5-1 | . | TRBJ2-7 | .
CASSVAGMGGYTF | TGTGCCAGCAGCGTAGCGGGGATGGGTGGCTACACCTTC | 13 | TRBV9 | . | TRBJ1-2 | .
CARRGQHLSYEQYF | TGTGCCAGGCGAGGACAGCACCTATCCTACGAGCAGTACTTC | 14 | TRBV6-5 | . | TRBJ2-7 | once
CASSQGLQDNEQFF | TGCGCCAGCAGCCAAGGTCTACAGGACAATGAGCAGTTCTTC | 14 | TRBV4-3 | . | TRBJ2-1 | few
CASSLGGSLTGPNTDTQYF | TGCGCCAGCAGCTTGGGGGGATCCTTGACAGGGCCCAACACAGATACGCAGTATTTT | 19 | TRBV5-1 | TRBD1 | TRBJ2-3 | .
CASSQVASGPYEQYF | TGCGCCAGCAGCCAAGTGGCTAGCGGACCCTACGAGCAGTACTTC | 15 | TRBV4-1 | TRBD2 | TRBJ2-7 | .
CASSLNPATGGYTF | TGTGCCAGCAGTTTAAACCCGGCCACGGGAGGCTACACCTTC | 14 | TRBV27 | . | TRBJ1-2 | .
CASSQDIPGPWAVHYNSPLHF | TGCGCCAGCAGCCAAGATATTCCAGGTCCCTGGGCAGTTCACTATAATTCACCCCTCCACTTT | 21 | TRBV4-1 | . | TRBJ1-6 | .
CASSASGGVETQYF | TGTGCCAGCAGTGCTAGCGGGGGGGTGGAGACCCAGTACTTC | 14 | TRBV6-5 | TRBD2 | TRBJ2-5 | .
CASSQLTGVGSEQYF | TGCGCCAGCAGCCAGCTGACAGGGGTAGGGTCCGAGCAGTACTTC | 15 | TRBV4-3 | TRBD1 | TRBJ2-7 | .
CASSLGGASSYEQYF | TGTGCCAGCAGCTTAGGAGGTGCGAGCTCCTACGAGCAGTACTTC | 15 | TRBV4-2 | . | TRBJ2-7 | .
CASSRRQAWGTGELFF | TGTGCCAGCAGCCGACGACAGGCCTGGGGCACCGGGGAGCTGTTTTTT | 16 | TRBV28 | . | TRBJ2-2 | .
CASRPQLPSGAKNIQYF | TGTGCCAGCAGACCCCAATTACCTTCGGGGGCCAAAAACATTCAGTACTTC | 17 | TRBV28 | . | TRBJ2-4 | once
CASSPRTGGDYGYTF | TGCGCCAGCAGCCCGAGGACAGGGGGCGACTATGGCTACACCTTC | 15 | TRBV4-1 | TRBD1 | TRBJ1-2 | .
CASSRMTGSSYNSPLHF | TGTGCCAGCAGCCGGATGACAGGGAGCTCCTATAATTCACCCCTCCACTTT | 17 | TRBV5-6 | TRBD1 | TRBJ1-6 | .
CASSDTAGALGETQYF | TGCGCCAGCAGTGATACTGCAGGGGCATTGGGAGAGACCCAGTACTTC | 16 | TRBV10-1 | . | TRBJ2-5 | once
CASSFYRGGADTQYF | TGCGCCAGCAGCTTTTACAGGGGTGGGGCAGATACGCAGTATTTT | 15 | TRBV5-1 | TRBD1 | TRBJ2-3 | .
CASSSLGHAGNTIYF | TGCGCCAGCAGCTCCCTGGGACACGCCGGAAACACCATATATTTT | 15 | TRBV5-1 | . | TRBJ1-3 | once
CASSPGPRGGWFNEQFF | TGTGCTAGCAGCCCGGGGCCCAGGGGCGGTTGGTTCAATGAGCAGTTCTTC | 17 | TRBV7-7 | . | TRBJ2-1 | .
CASSLQTDTQYF | TGTGCCAGCAGCTTGCAAACAGATACGCAGTATTTT | 12 | TRBV5-6 | . | TRBJ2-3 | .
CASSLRRSQETQYF | TGCGCCAGCAGCTTGAGGAGGAGTCAAGAGACCCAGTACTTC | 14 | TRBV5-1 | . | TRBJ2-5 | once
CASSVSGGDSYEQYF | TGTGCCAGCAGTGTTTCGGGGGGCGACTCCTACGAGCAGTACTTC | 15 | TRBV2 | . | TRBJ2-7 | .
CASSPRVAGSYTGELFF | TGTGCCAGCAGCCCCCGGGTAGCGGGGAGTTACACCGGGGAGCTGTTTTTT | 17 | TRBV9 | TRBD2 | TRBJ2-2 | .
CASSLRGLSSYEQYF | TGTGCCAGCAGCTTGAGGGGGCTCTCCTCCTACGAGCAGTACTTC | 15 | TRBV7-8 | TRBD1 | TRBJ2-7 | .
CASSFPPGYGYTF | TGTGCCAGCAGCTTCCCCCCGGGGTATGGCTACACCTTC | 13 | TRBV11-2 | . | TRBJ1-2 | .
CASSYGTSSYEQYF | TGTGCCAGCAGTTACGGGACTAGCTCCTACGAGCAGTACTTC | 14 | TRBV6-5 | TRBD2 | TRBJ2-7 | .
CASEETAQGGEDYGYTF | TGTGCCAGCGAAGAGACAGCCCAGGGAGGGGAGGACTATGGCTACACCTTC | 17 | TRBV2 | . | TRBJ1-2 | .
CASSVDSRGGGDTQYF | TGTGCCAGCAGCGTAGATAGCCGGGGCGGGGGAGATACGCAGTATTTT | 16 | TRBV9 | TRBD2 | TRBJ2-3 | .
CASSSGASAIYEQYF | TGTGCCAGCAGCTCCGGAGCGTCGGCTATCTACGAGCAGTACTTC | 15 | TRBV9 | . | TRBJ2-7 | .
CASSYSGDSSYEQYF | TGTGCCAGCAGTTACTCGGGGGACAGTTCCTACGAGCAGTACTTC | 15 | TRBV6-5 | TRBD1 | TRBJ2-7 | .
CASRGRDFSLELGNEQFF | TGTGCCAGCAGGGGCCGGGATTTCTCACTCGAACTGGGGAATGAGCAGTTCTTC | 18 | TRBV2 | . | TRBJ2-1 | once
CASSLGQIFYEQYF | TGCGCCAGCAGCTTGGGGCAGATCTTTTACGAGCAGTACTTC | 14 | TRBV5-1 | . | TRBJ2-7 | .
CSVGAGATYNEQFF | TGCAGCGTTGGGGCAGGGGCTACCTACAATGAGCAGTTCTTC | 14 | TRBV29-1 | . | TRBJ2-1 | .
CASRLPSGGYDYEQYF | TGTGCCAGCAGACTACCTAGCGGGGGGTATGACTACGAGCAGTACTTC | 16 | TRBV28 | TRBD2 | TRBJ2-7 | .
CASSSGLANNEQFF | TGTGCCAGCAGCTCGGGACTAGCCAACAATGAGCAGTTCTTC | 14 | TRBV7-9 | TRBD2 | TRBJ2-1 | once
CASSATVRVETQYF | TGTGCCAGCAGTGCCACTGTGAGGGTGGAGACCCAGTACTTC | 14 | TRBV2 | . | TRBJ2-5 | .
CASSLLGPWNGYTF | TGTGCCAGCAGTTTATTGGGCCCTTGGAACGGCTACACCTTC | 14 | TRBV28 | . | TRBJ1-2 | .
CASSLWAAAGQPYEQYF | TGTGCCAGCAGCTTGTGGGCGGCGGCGGGACAGCCCTACGAGCAGTACTTC | 17 | TRBV5-8 | . | TRBJ2-7 | .
CASSLRQGSATYEQYF | TGTGCCAGTAGTCTGCGACAGGGAAGTGCGACCTACGAGCAGTACTTC | 16 | TRBV19 | TRBD1 | TRBJ2-7 | .
CASSAGQTPYNEQFF | TGTGCCAGCAGTGCTGGACAGACCCCCTACAATGAGCAGTTCTTC | 15 | TRBV6-1 | . | TRBJ2-1 | .